These T cell receptor beta chains were read from a single sample in a study of cytomegalovirus exposure and HLA in healthy donors. Clones were sequenced by immunoSEQ multiplex PCR, and TCRdb holds only the in-frame ones, with some missing. The table includes 80,000 to 90,000 clones, roughly 77% detected once. The material sequenced was PBMCs. Source of these receptors: a man aged 35 to 55 in good health and CMV-seronegative. Both conserved end residues are part of each CDR3. The D gene is left open where the match is weak. Where a row states a size, it is once, few, many or the class of an expanded clone; other rows omit it.

TRBV6-1	NA	TRBJ1-4	NA	CASSDREGRNEKLFF	TGTGCCAGCAGTGATAGAGAGGGGAGGAATGAAAAACTGTTTTTT
TRBV6-5	NA	TRBJ2-1	TRBD2	CASMELAGFWNEQFF	TGTGCCAGCATGGAACTAGCGGGTTTTTGGAATGAGCAGTTCTTC
TRBV2	NA	TRBJ1-1	NA	CASRRTDGNTEAFF	TGTGCCAGCCGTCGGACAGACGGGAACACTGAAGCTTTCTTT
TRBV5-1	NA	TRBJ1-5	TRBD1	CASSLGTGANQPQHF	TGCGCCAGCAGCTTGGGGACAGGGGCAAATCAGCCCCAGCATTTT
TRBV29-1	once	TRBJ2-1	TRBD2	CSVRARREVVYNEQFF	TGCAGCGTCCGCGCCCGACGGGAGGTGGTCTACAATGAGCAGTTCTTC
TRBV6-6	NA	TRBJ2-3	NA	CASSSQDLGGDTQYF	TGTGCCAGCAGTTCCCAGGATCTCGGCGGGGATACGCAGTATTTT
TRBV7-3	NA	TRBJ1-2	NA	CASSLRGDDGYTF	TGTGCCAGCAGCTTAAGGGGGGATGATGGCTACACCTTC
TRBV5-1	NA	TRBJ1-1	NA	CASSLSGGDTEAFF	TGCGCCAGCAGCTTGTCCGGAGGGGACACTGAAGCTTTCTTT
TRBV7-6	NA	TRBJ1-4	NA	CASSLSTEKLFF	TGTGCCAGCAGCCTCTCTACCGAAAAACTGTTTTTT
TRBV10-1	NA	TRBJ2-5	NA	CASSERGGGVETQYF	TGCGCCAGCAGTGAGAGGGGAGGCGGCGTGGAGACCCAGTACTTC
TRBV28	NA	TRBJ2-1	TRBD2	CASSSLAGEPYNEQFF	TGTGCCAGCAGTTCCTTAGCGGGAGAGCCCTACAATGAGCAGTTCTTC
TRBV5-1	NA	TRBJ1-1	NA	CASSPRQTNTEAFF	TGCGCCAGCAGCCCGAGACAGACGAACACTGAAGCTTTCTTT
TRBV11-3	NA	TRBJ1-3	NA	CASSFLNTIYF	TGTGCCAGCAGCTTCCTAAACACCATATATTTT
TRBV9	NA	TRBJ1-5	TRBD1	CASSAGTGLQPQHF	TGTGCCAGCAGCGCCGGGACAGGACTTCAGCCCCAGCATTTT
TRBV20-1	NA	TRBJ1-1	NA	CSARETPGAFF	TGCAGTGCTAGAGAGACCCCTGGAGCTTTCTTC
TRBV5-4	NA	TRBJ1-2	NA	CASSLVPRNYGYTF	TGTGCCAGCAGCTTGGTTCCCAGAAACTATGGCTACACCTTC
TRBV28	NA	TRBJ1-2	NA	CASSSTTERANYGYTF	TGTGCCAGCAGTTCTACGACGGAGCGAGCTAACTATGGCTACACCTTC
TRBV15	NA	TRBJ2-7	NA	CATSRQPLAPSYEQYF	TGTGCCACCAGCAGACAACCTCTAGCTCCCTCCTACGAGCAGTACTTC
TRBV15	once	TRBJ1-2	NA	CATSNRPSLTDYGYTF	TGTGCCACCAGCAACAGGCCCAGCCTAACAGACTATGGCTACACCTTC
TRBV6-1	NA	TRBJ1-4	NA	CASYGEKLFF	TGTGCCAGCTATGGCGAAAAACTGTTTTTT
TRBV5-1	NA	TRBJ1-4	NA	CASSLRQKNEKLFF	TGCGCCAGCAGCTTGCGCCAGAAGAATGAAAAACTGTTTTTT
TRBV5-1	NA	TRBJ1-1	NA	CASSPTWGVRTEAFF	TGCGCCAGCAGCCCAACGTGGGGGGTTAGGACTGAAGCTTTCTTT
TRBV10-3	NA	TRBJ2-7	NA	CAISGSQGIYEQYF	TGTGCCATCAGTGGCTCCCAGGGGATCTACGAGCAGTACTTC
TRBV5-4	NA	TRBJ2-3	NA	CASSLRVADTQYF	TGTGCCAGCAGCTTGCGGGTCGCAGATACGCAGTATTTT
TRBV5-4	NA	TRBJ1-4	NA	CASSFREPNEKLFF	TGTGCCAGCAGCTTCAGGGAACCTAATGAAAAACTGTTTTTT